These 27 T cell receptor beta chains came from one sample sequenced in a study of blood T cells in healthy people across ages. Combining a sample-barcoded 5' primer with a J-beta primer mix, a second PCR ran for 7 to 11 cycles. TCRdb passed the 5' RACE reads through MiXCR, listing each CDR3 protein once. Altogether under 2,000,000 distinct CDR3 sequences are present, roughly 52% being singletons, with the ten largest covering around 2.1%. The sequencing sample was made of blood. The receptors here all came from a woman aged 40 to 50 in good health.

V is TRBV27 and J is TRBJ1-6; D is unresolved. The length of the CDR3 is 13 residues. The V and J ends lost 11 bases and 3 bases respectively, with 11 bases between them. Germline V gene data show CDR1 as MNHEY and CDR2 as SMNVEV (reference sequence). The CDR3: CASKPGYNSPLHF. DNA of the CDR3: TGTGCCTCAAAGCCGGGCTATAATTCACCCCTCCACTTT.

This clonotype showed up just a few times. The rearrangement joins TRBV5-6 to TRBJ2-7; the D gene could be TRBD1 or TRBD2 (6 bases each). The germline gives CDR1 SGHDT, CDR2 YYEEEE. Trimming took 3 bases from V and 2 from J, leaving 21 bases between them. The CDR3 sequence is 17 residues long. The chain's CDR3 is CASSSGALGLNAYEQYF. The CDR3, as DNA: TGTGCCAGCAGCTCGGGGGCTTTGGGCCTGAACGCCTACGAGCAGTACTTC.

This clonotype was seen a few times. The chain's CDR3 is CAISVGAAGGGIGEQYF. As DNA, the CDR3 is TGTGCCATCAGTGTCGGGGCCGCCGGTGGCGGGATAGGTGAGCAGTACTTC. The rearrangement links TRBV10-3 to TRBJ2-7, with a weak D call TRBD2 (6 bases). The CDR3 runs to 17 residues. Trimming took 4 bases from V and 7 from J, leaving 26 bases between them. Per germline, CDR1 ENHRY and CDR2 SYGVKD.

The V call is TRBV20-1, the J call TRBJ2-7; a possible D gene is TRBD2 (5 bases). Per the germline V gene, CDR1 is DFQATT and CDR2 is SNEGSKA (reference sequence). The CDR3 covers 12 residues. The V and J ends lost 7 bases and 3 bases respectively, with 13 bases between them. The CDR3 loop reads CSVRRADYEQYF. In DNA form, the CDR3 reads TGCAGTGTAAGGCGGGCCGACTACGAGCAGTACTTC.

CDR3 coding DNA: TGTGCCAGCAGCTTGGGGGACAGGGTTTCTTCCAATGAGCAGTACTTC. This encodes CASSLGDRVSSNEQYF. J is TRBJ2-7 and V is TRBV7-2; 9 nucleotides align to TRBD1. Looked up from germline, CDR1 is SGHTA and CDR2 is FQGNSA. V lost 3 bases to trimming and J lost 7 bases; unmatched junction nucleotides: 13. This CDR3 is built from 16 residues.

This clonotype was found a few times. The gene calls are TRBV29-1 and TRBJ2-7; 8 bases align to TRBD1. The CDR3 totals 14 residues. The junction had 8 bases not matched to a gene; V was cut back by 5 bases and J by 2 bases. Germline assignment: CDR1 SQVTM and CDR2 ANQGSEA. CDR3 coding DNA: TGCAGCGTTACCGGACAGGGACGGCCCTACGAGCAGTACTTC. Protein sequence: CSVTGQGRPYEQYF.

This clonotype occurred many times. CDR3 sequence: CASSLVHHRSGANVLTF. The CDR3 DNA is TGTGCCAGCAGCTTGGTCCATCATAGGTCTGGGGCCAACGTCCTGACTTTC. The chain has TRBV5-5 and TRBJ2-6; D remains unclear. There are 17 residues in the CDR3. Trimming shortened V by 0 bases and J by 1 base, and 11 bases separated the two germline ends. Germline V gene sequence: CDR1 SGHKS, CDR2 YYEKEE (reference sequence).

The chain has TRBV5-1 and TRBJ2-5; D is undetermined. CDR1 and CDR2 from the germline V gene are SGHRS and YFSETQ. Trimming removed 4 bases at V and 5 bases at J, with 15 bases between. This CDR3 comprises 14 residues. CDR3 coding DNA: TGCGCCAGCAGCGTGGAGAAGGCTTTGGAGACCCAGTACTTC. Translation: CASSVEKALETQYF.

The CDR3 reads CSARAVRTSSYNEQFF. The CDR3 DNA follows: TGCAGTGCTAGAGCCGTTAGGACCAGCTCCTACAATGAGCAGTTCTTC. V usage is TRBV20-1 and J usage is TRBJ2-1, with D uncertain. Between the trimmed V and J ends, which lost 1 base and 0 bases, there was a span of 13 bases. The CDR3 runs 16 residues. Germline CDR1 and CDR2: DFQATT and SNEGSKA (reference sequence).

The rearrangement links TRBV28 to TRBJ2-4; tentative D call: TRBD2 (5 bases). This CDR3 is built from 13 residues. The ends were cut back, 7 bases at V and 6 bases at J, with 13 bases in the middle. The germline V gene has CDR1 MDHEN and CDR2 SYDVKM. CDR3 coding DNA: TGTGCCAGCACCAAGGGTGGAGGAAACATTCAGTACTTC. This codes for CASTKGGGNIQYF.

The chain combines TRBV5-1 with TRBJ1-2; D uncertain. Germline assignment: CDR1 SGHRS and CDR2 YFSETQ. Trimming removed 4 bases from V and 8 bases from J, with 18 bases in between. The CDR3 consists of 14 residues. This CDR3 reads CASSDLVFRGGYTF. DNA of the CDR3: TGCGCCAGCAGCGATCTCGTATTCAGAGGGGGCTACACCTTC. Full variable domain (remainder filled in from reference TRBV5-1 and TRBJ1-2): KAGVTQTPRYLIKTRGQQVTLSCSPISGHRSVSWYQQTPGQGLQFLFEYFSETQRNKGNFPGRFSGRQFSNSRSEMNVSTLELGDSALYLCASSDLVFRGGYTFGSGTRLTVV.

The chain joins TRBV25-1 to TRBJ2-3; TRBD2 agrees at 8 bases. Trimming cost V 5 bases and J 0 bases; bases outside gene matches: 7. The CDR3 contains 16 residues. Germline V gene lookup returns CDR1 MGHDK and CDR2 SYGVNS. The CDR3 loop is CASSLGTRSSTDTQYF. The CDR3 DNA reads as TGTGCCAGCAGTCTTGGGACTAGATCTAGCACAGATACGCAGTATTTT.

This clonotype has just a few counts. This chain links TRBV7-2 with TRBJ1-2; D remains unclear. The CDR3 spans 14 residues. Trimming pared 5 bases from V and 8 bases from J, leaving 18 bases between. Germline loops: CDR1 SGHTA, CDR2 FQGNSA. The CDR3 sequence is CASSATPGVGGYTF. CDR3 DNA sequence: TGTGCCAGCAGCGCAACCCCCGGGGTCGGGGGCTACACCTTC. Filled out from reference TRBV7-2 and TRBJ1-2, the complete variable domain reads GAGVSQSPSNKVTEKGKDVELRCDPISGHTALYWYRQSLGQGLEFLIYFQGNSAPDKSGLPSDRFSAERTGGSVSTLTIQRTQQEDSAVYLCASSATPGVGGYTFGSGTRLTVV.

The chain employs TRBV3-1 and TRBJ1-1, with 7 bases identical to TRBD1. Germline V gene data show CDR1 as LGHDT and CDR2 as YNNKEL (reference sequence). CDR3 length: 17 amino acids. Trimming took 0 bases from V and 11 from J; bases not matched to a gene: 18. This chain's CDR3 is CASSQDRRTGIDRKAFF. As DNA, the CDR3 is TGTGCCAGCAGCCAAGATCGAAGGACAGGCATCGATCGGAAGGCTTTCTTT.

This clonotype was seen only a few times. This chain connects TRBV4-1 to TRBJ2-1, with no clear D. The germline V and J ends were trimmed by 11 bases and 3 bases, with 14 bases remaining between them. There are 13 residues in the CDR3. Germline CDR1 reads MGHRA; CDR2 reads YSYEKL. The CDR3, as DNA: TGCGCCGGAAGCAGCATGCTCTACAATGAGCAGTTCTTC. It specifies CAGSSMLYNEQFF.

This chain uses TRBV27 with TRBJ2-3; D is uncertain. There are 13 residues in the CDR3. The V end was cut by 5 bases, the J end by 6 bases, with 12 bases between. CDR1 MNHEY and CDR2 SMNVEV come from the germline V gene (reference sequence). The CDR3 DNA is TGTGCCAGCAGTCCGATCAGTGTGGATACGCAGTATTTT. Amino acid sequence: CASSPISVDTQYF.

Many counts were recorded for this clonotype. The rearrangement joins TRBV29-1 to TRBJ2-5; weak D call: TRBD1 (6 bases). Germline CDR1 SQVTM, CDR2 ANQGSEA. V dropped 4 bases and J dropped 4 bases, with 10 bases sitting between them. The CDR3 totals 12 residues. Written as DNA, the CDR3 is TGCAGCGTTGGCGGCAGGGGAGAGACCCAGTACTTC. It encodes CSVGGRGETQYF.

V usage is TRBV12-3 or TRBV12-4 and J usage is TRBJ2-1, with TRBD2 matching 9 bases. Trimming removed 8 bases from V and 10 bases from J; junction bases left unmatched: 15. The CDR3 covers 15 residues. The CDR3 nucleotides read TGTGCCAGCCGCCGGGGAGGGCTAGCGGGGACCGAGCAGTTCTTC. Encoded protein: CASRRGGLAGTEQFF.

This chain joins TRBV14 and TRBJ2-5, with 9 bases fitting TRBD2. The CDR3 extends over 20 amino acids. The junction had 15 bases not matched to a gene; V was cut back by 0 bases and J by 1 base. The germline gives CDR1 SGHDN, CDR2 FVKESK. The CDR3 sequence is CASSQDRLSGRGGLQETQYF. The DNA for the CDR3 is TGTGCCAGCAGCCAAGATAGGTTATCGGGGCGGGGGGGCCTCCAAGAGACCCAGTACTTC. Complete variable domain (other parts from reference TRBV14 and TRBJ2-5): EAGVTQFPSHSVIEKGQTVTLRCDPISGHDNLYWYRRVMGKEIKFLLHFVKESKQDESGMPNNRFLAERTGGTYSTLKVQPAELEDSGVYFCASSQDRLSGRGGLQETQYFGPGTRLLVL.

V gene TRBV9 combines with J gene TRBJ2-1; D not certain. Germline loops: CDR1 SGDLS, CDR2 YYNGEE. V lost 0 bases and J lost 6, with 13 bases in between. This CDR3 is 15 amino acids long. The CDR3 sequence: CASSVEVSIPNEQFF. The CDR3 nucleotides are TGTGCCAGCAGCGTAGAGGTTAGCATCCCCAATGAGCAGTTCTTC. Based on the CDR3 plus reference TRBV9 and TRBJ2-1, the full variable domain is DSGVTQTPKHLITATGQRVTLRCSPRSGDLSVYWYQQSLDQGLQFLIQYYNGEERAKGNILERFSAQQFPDLHSELNLSSLELGDSALYFCASSVEVSIPNEQFFGPGTRLTVL.

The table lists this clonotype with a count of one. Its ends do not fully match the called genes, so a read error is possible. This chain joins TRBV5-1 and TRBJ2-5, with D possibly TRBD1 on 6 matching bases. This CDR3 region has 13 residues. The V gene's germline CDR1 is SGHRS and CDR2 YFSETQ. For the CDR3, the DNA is TGCGCCGGCAGCTCAGGGGAGAGGGAGACCCAGTACTTC. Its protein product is CAGSSGERETQYF.

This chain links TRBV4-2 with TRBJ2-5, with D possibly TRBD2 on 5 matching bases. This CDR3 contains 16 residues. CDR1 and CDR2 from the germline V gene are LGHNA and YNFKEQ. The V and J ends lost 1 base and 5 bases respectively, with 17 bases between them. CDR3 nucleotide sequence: TGTGCCAGCAGCCAAGCGGCGGGCGTGTCCAGGGAGACCCAGTACTTC. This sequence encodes CASSQAAGVSRETQYF.

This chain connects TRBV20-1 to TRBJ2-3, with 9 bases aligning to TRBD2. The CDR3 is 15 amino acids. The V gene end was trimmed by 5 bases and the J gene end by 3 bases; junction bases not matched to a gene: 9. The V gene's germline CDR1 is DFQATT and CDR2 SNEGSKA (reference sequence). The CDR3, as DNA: TGCAGTGCTGGCCGGGCGGGGGGGCGGACAGATACGCAGTATTTT. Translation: CSAGRAGGRTDTQYF.

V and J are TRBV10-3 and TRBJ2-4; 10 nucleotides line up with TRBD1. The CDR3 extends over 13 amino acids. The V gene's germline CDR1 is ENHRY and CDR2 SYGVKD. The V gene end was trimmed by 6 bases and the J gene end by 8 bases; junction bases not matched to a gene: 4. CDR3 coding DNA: TGTGCCATCAGCCGGACAGGGGGGGACATTCAGTACTTC. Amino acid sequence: CAISRTGGDIQYF.

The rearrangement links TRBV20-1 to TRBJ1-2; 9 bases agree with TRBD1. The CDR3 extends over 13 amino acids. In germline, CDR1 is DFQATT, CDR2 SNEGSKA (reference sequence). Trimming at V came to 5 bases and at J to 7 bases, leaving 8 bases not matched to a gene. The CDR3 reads CSAPNRGQGGYTF. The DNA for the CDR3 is TGCAGTGCTCCTAACAGGGGGCAGGGTGGCTACACCTTC.

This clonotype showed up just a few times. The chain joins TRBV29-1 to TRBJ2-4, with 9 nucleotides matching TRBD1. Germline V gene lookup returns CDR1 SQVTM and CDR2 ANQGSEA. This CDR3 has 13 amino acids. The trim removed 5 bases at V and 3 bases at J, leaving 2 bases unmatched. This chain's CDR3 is CSVTGQGKNIQYF. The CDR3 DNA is TGCAGCGTTACGGGACAGGGCAAAAACATTCAGTACTTC.

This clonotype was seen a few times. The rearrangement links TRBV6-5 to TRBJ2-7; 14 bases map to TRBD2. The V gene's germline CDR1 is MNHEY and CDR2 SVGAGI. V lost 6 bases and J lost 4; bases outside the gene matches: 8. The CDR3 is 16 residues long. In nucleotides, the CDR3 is TGTGCCAGCAGCTCCGCGACTAGCGGGGGGGGTTACGAGCAGTACTTC. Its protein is CASSSATSGGGYEQYF.